This entry lists 24 T cell receptor beta chains sequenced from one sample in a study of cytomegalovirus exposure and HLA in healthy donors. Researchers ran the PCR with 60 Vbeta and 13 Jbeta primers. Repertoires were generated with immunoSEQ multiplex PCR, while TCRdb's copy carries only in-frame clones and drops some. The profile shows fewer than 200,000 clones, 82% of them singletons. Sequenced: PBMCs. Every receptor here comes from a male donor in good health and CMV-seronegative.

Notes on this clone: Sequence at one end of the junction differs from germline and may be a read error. V is TRBV7-9 and J is TRBJ1-3; 9 bases agree with TRBD1. The CDR3 runs to 17 residues. Per germline, CDR1 SEHNR and CDR2 FQNEAQ (reference sequence). The CDR3 here is CSSSLDQQGAPGNTIYF. CDR3 in DNA: TGTTCCAGCAGCTTAGATCAACAGGGGGCGCCAGGAAACACCATATATTTT. Looking up the rest from reference TRBV7-9 and TRBJ1-3 gives the full variable domain: DTGVSQNPRHKITKRGQNVTFRCDPISEHNRLYWYRQTLGQGPEFLTYFQNEAQLEKSRLLSDRFSAERPKGSFSTLEIQRTEQGDSAMYLCSSSLDQQGAPGNTIYFGEGSWLTVV.

A few counts support this clone. The chain joins TRBV6-1 to TRBJ2-7; tentative D call: TRBD2 (5 bases). Germline V lookup: CDR1 MNHNS, CDR2 SASEGT. V lost 3 bases and J 6 bases, leaving 15 bases between the germline ends. The CDR3 has 14 amino acids. The DNA of the CDR3 is TGTGCCAGCAGTGATACCGGTCGTGGGAGCGAGCAGTACTTC. It encodes CASSDTGRGSEQYF.

The chain links TRBV5-1 to TRBJ2-7; 8 bases map to TRBD1. The V gene end was trimmed by 4 bases and the J gene end by 2 bases; junction bases not matched to a gene: 11. The CDR3 has 16 amino acids. CDR1 and CDR2 from the germline V gene are SGHRS and YFSETQ. CDR3 coding DNA: TGCGCCAGCAGCCCCCACGCAGGGACAGGACCCTACGAGCAGTACTTC. This sequence encodes CASSPHAGTGPYEQYF.

The chain uses TRBV5-1 and TRBJ1-5; D is uncertain. The CDR3 extends over 13 amino acids. CDR1 and CDR2 from the germline V gene are SGHRS and YFSETQ. V was shortened by 5 bases and J by 4 bases, with 10 bases between the two germline ends. The CDR3 region has the DNA TGCGCCAGCAGTCCTGCGCCGAATCAGCCCCAGCATTTT. This sequence encodes CASSPAPNQPQHF.

This chain links TRBV7-9 with TRBJ2-6; unclear D gene. The V and J ends lost 7 bases and 0 bases respectively, with 16 bases between them. CDR1 SEHNR and CDR2 FQNEAQ come from the germline V gene (reference sequence). CDR3 length: 17 residues. The CDR3 nucleotides are TGTGCCAGCAAAGCTTATTCCTTTGGCTCTGGGGCCAACGTCCTGACTTTC. Translating it yields CASKAYSFGSGANVLTF.

The chain carries TRBV28 and TRBJ2-2; 7 bases match TRBD1. V shed 6 bases, J shed 0 bases, and the junction held 4 bases outside the gene matches. CDR3 length: 15 residues. Germline CDR1 is MDHEN and CDR2 is SYDVKM. The CDR3 nucleotides read TGTGCCAGCAGCCTAGGGACAGCGAACACCGGGGAGCTGTTTTTT. Translating it yields CASSLGTANTGELFF.

The V and J genes are TRBV10-2 and TRBJ2-1; 9 bases match TRBD1. Germline V gene sequence: CDR1 WSHSY, CDR2 SAAADI. This CDR3 is built from 15 residues. V gave up 6 bases and J gave up 6 bases; unmatched junction bases: 9. CDR3 nucleotide sequence: TGCGCCAGCAGAGATCCGGGACAGGGATTCAATGAGCAGTTCTTC. It codes for CASRDPGQGFNEQFF.

The rearrangement uses TRBV27 and TRBJ1-3; TRBD1 matches 7 bases. In germline, CDR1 is MNHEY, CDR2 SMNVEV (reference sequence). This CDR3 comprises 16 residues. The ends lost 6 bases at V and 1 base at J; junction bases unmatched: 9. The CDR3 loop is CASSATTGWSGNTIYF. The CDR3 nucleotides read TGTGCCAGCAGCGCTACGACAGGGTGGTCTGGAAACACCATATATTTT.

The sample holds many counts of this clone. The chain joins TRBV5-4 to TRBJ2-2, with a weak D call TRBD2 (5 bases). Per the germline V gene, CDR1 is SGHNT and CDR2 is YYREEE (reference sequence). Deletions cut 3 bases from V and 7 bases from J, with 22 bases between. The CDR3 spans 17 residues. CDR3 sequence reads: CASSYRGGPRKVGELFF. In DNA form, the CDR3 reads TGTGCCAGCAGCTATCGCGGCGGGCCTCGCAAAGTCGGGGAGCTGTTTTTT.

The chain couples TRBV6-5 to TRBJ1-2; perhaps TRBD1 as D (6 bases). The ends were cut back, 2 bases at V and 4 bases at J, with 14 bases in the middle. The CDR3 consists of 15 residues. Germline assignment: CDR1 MNHEY and CDR2 SVGAGI. The DNA for the CDR3 is TGTGCCAGCAGTTACAATCACCAGGGGTCCTATGGCTACACCTTC. Protein product: CASSYNHQGSYGYTF.

The CDR3: CASSPTSGDTGELFF. In DNA form, the CDR3 reads TGTGCCAGCAGCCCGACATCAGGGGACACCGGGGAGCTGTTTTTT. The chain combines TRBV7-9 with TRBJ2-2; D possibly corresponds to TRBD1 (6 bases). Looked up from germline, CDR1 is SEHNR and CDR2 is FQNEAQ (reference sequence). CDR3 length: 15 residues. The V and J ends lost 5 bases and 3 bases respectively, with 13 bases between them.

The chain is built from TRBV9 and TRBJ1-5; 7 bases are a match to TRBD1. The V gene's germline CDR1 is SGDLS and CDR2 YYNGEE. There are 14 residues in the CDR3. V lost 7 bases to trimming and J lost 4 bases; unmatched junction nucleotides: 8. Here the CDR3 DNA reads TGTGCCAGCGGACCGGGGACAGCTAATCAGCCCCAGCATTTT. The encoded protein is CASGPGTANQPQHF.

This sequence joins TRBV5-6 and TRBJ2-3; D not certain. CDR1 and CDR2 from the germline V gene are SGHDT and YYEEEE. The CDR3 spans 12 residues. V lost 4 bases, J lost 3 bases, and 6 bases lay in between. The CDR3 region is CASSRQTDTQYF. CDR3 bases: TGTGCCAGCAGCCGTCAGACAGATACGCAGTATTTT.

The chain has TRBV30 and TRBJ1-5; no clear D. This CDR3 is built from 15 residues. From germline, CDR1 is GTSNPN and CDR2 SVGIG (reference sequence). The V end lost 0 bases, the J end lost 6 bases, and 15 bases lay between the germline ends. The CDR3 loop reads CAWSVCRLVSQPQHF. DNA of the CDR3: TGTGCCTGGAGTGTTTGTCGATTAGTAAGTCAGCCCCAGCATTTT.

The genes are TRBV10-1 and TRBJ2-7; D uncertain. V dropped 7 bases and J dropped 7 bases, with 8 bases sitting between them. CDR3 length: 10 residues. CDR1 and CDR2 from the germline V gene are WNHNN and SYGVQD (reference sequence). The CDR3 protein is CASTTREQYF. The CDR3 nucleotides are TGCGCCAGCACCACTCGGGAGCAGTACTTC.

The chain combines TRBV6-5 with TRBJ2-7; 9 bases fit TRBD1. The ends lost 10 bases at V and 2 bases at J; junction bases unmatched: 12. Per the germline V gene, CDR1 is MNHEY and CDR2 is SVGAGI. The CDR3 runs to 15 residues. The CDR3 loop is CATLAGTGWTYEQYF. The CDR3 DNA reads TGTGCCACCCTTGCCGGGACAGGGTGGACCTACGAGCAGTACTTC.

The chain uses TRBV7-9 and TRBJ1-2; no firm D call. Germline CDR1 reads SEHNR; CDR2 reads FQNEAQ (reference sequence). Trimming took off 5 bases at V and 5 bases at J, with 15 bases between the two ends. The CDR3 covers 14 residues. The CDR3 region has the DNA TGTGCCAGCAGCGCACGCGACAAACCATATGGCTACACCTTC. The encoded protein is CASSARDKPYGYTF.

This clone was observed a handful of times. The V and J genes are TRBV7-9 and TRBJ1-3; D is possibly TRBD1 (6 bases). Looked up from germline, CDR1 is SEHNR and CDR2 is FQNEAQ (reference sequence). The CDR3 runs to 16 residues. The germline V and J ends were trimmed by 4 bases and 3 bases, with 16 bases remaining between them. For the CDR3, the DNA is TGTGCCAGCAGCTCCACCTGGCGGGGGCTTGGAAACACCATATATTTT. Amino acids: CASSSTWRGLGNTIYF.

This clone was picked up one time. The gene calls are TRBV5-4 and TRBJ2-1, with 7 bases aligning to TRBD2. Germline trimming cut 0 bases from V and 6 bases from J; bases unmatched to any gene: 3. This CDR3 spans 14 amino acids. The germline CDR1 and CDR2 sequences are SGHNT and YYREEE (reference sequence). Here the CDR3 reads CASSLGPGGNEQFF. The DNA for the CDR3 is TGTGCCAGCAGCTTGGGCCCGGGGGGCAATGAGCAGTTCTTC.

The sample holds a few counts of this clone. The chain uses TRBV5-4 and TRBJ2-2, with TRBD2 as a possible D gene (5 bases). V was pared by 4 bases and J by 0 bases, with 10 bases between. The CDR3 extends over 15 amino acids. Germline V gives CDR1 SGHNT, CDR2 YYREEE (reference sequence). CDR3 loop: CASSPDFSNTGELFF. As DNA, the CDR3 is TGTGCCAGCAGCCCGGACTTCTCGAACACCGGGGAGCTGTTTTTT.

The genes are TRBV29-1 and TRBJ1-1; tentative D call: TRBD1 (5 bases). V was cut by 5 bases and J by 11 bases, with 24 bases left in between. This CDR3 region has 14 residues. Germline V gene lookup returns CDR1 SQVTM and CDR2 ANQGSEA. This CDR3 is CSVRRVAAERGAFF. In nucleotides, the CDR3 is TGCAGCGTTAGAAGGGTAGCCGCGGAACGGGGGGCTTTCTTT.

The chain is built from TRBV19 and TRBJ2-1; a weak D match, TRBD2 (6 bases). Germline CDR1 and CDR2: LNHDA and SQIVND (reference sequence). V was shortened by 1 base and J by 9 bases, with 13 bases between the two germline ends. CDR3 length: 14 residues. Here the CDR3 reads CASSIGKGRREQFF. The CDR3 nucleotides are TGTGCCAGTAGTATAGGTAAGGGGAGGCGTGAGCAGTTCTTC.

The chain links TRBV18 to TRBJ2-7, with TRBD1 identical over 8 bases. V shed 4 bases and J 6 bases; nucleotides not matched to a gene: 8. The CDR3 runs to 14 residues. The germline V gene has CDR1 KGHSH and CDR2 LQKENI. CDR3 in amino acids: CASSLGQALGEQYF. The CDR3 DNA reads TGTGCCAGCTCACTGGGACAGGCTCTCGGCGAGCAGTACTTC. Filled out from reference TRBV18 and TRBJ2-7, the complete variable domain reads NAGVMQNPRHLVRRRGQEARLRCSPMKGHSHVYWYRQLPEEGLKFMVYLQKENIIDESGMPKERFSAEFPKEGPSILRIQQVVRGDSAAYFCASSLGQALGEQYFGPGTRLTVT.

The V and J genes are TRBV11-2 and TRBJ1-5; D call uncertain. The CDR3 extends over 13 amino acids. The ends were cut back, 2 bases at V and 3 bases at J, with 5 bases in the middle. CDR1 SGHAT and CDR2 FQNNGV come from the germline V gene. The CDR3, as DNA: TGTGCCAGCAGCTTAACTTCCAATCAGCCCCAGCATTTT. It encodes CASSLTSNQPQHF. The whole variable domain, filled in from reference TRBV11-2 and TRBJ1-5, reads EAGVAQSPRYKIIEKRQSVAFWCNPISGHATLYWYQQILGQGPKLLIQFQNNGVVDDSQLPKDRFSAERLKGVDSTLKIQPAKLEDSAVYLCASSLTSNQPQHFGDGTRLSIL.